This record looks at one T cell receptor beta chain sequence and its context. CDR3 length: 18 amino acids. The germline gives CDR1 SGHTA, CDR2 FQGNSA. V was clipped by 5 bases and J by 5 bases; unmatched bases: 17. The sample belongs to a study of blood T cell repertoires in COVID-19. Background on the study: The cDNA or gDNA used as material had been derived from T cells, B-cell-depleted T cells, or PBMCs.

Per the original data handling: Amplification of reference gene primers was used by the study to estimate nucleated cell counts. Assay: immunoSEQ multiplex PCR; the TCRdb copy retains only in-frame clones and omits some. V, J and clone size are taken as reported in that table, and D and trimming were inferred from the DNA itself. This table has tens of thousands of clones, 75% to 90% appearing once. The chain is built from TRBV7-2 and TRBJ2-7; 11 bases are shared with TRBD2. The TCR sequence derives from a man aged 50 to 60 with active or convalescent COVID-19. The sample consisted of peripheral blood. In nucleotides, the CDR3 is TGTGCCAGCAGCCTGGGCTTGGCTAGCGGGAGGATGAGGAACGAGCAGTACTTC. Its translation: CASSLGLASGRMRNEQYF.